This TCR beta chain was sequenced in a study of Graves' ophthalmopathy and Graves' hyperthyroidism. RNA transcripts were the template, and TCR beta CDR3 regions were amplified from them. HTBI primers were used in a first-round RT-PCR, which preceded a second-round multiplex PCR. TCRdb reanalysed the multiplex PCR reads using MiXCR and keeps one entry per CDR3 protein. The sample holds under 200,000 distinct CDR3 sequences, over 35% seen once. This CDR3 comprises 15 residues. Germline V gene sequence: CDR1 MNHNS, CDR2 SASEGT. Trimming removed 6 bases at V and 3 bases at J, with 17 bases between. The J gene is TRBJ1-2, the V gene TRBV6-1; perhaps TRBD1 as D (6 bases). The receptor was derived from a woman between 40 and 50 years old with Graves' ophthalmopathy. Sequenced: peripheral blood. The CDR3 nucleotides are TGTGCCAGCAGAAATGGGGGGCTTATCGACTATGGCTACACCTTC. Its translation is CASRNGGLIDYGYTF.